What follows describes a single TCR beta chain. CDR1 is MNHGY, CDR2 SAAAGT, per germline. The CDR3 runs to 15 residues. J was trimmed by 5 bases and V by 6 bases; bases with no gene match: 6. The sample comes from a study of preoperative IRX-2 immunotherapy in early breast cancer. Treatment specified: preoperative locoregional IRX-2 cytokine immunotherapy. This phase Ib study tested locoregional IRX-2 cytokine immunotherapy given before surgery. This table comes from immunoSEQ multiplex PCR, and its TCRdb copy is limited to in-frame clones, with some not included. In the table there are some 35,000 clones, roughly 82% of which are singletons.

The sequencing here drew on lymph node tissue, taken after IRX-2 immunotherapy. The sequence derives from a human donor with breast cancer. The rearrangement uses TRBV6-8 and TRBJ2-1; 11 nucleotides align to TRBD2. The CDR3 loop reads CASRPLAGVDNEQFF. Here the CDR3 DNA reads TGTGCCAGCAGACCACTAGCGGGGGTCGACAATGAGCAGTTCTTC.